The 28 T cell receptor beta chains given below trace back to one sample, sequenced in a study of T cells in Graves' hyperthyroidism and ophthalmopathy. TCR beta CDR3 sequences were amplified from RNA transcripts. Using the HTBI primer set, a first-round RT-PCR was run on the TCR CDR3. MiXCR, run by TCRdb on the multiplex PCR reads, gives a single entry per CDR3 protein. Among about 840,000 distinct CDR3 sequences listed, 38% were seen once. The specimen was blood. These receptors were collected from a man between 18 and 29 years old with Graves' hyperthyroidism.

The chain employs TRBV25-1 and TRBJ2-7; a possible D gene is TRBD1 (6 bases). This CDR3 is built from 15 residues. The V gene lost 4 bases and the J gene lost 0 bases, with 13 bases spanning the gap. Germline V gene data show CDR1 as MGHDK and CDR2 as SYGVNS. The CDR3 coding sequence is TGTGCCAGCAGTGTACTAGGGGGATTCTCCTACGAGCAGTACTTC. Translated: CASSVLGGFSYEQYF.

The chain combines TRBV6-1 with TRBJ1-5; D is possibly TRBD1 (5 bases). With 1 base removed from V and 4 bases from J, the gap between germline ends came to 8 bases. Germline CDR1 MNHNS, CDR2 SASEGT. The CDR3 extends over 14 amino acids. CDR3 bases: TGTGCCAGCAGTGAAGACGGGGGGAATCAGCCCCAGCATTTT. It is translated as CASSEDGGNQPQHF.

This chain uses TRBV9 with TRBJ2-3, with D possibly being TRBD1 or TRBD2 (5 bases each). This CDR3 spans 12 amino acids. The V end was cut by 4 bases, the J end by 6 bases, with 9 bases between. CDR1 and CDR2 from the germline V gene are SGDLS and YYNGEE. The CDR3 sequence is CASSWDGDTQYF. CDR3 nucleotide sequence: TGTGCCAGCAGCTGGGACGGGGATACGCAGTATTTT.

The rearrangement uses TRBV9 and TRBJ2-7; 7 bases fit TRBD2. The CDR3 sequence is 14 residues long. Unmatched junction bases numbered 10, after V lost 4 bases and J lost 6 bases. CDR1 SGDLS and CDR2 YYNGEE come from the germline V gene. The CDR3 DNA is TGTGCCAGCAGCCTCGCGGGAGCCCACCGCGAGCAGTACTTC. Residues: CASSLAGAHREQYF.

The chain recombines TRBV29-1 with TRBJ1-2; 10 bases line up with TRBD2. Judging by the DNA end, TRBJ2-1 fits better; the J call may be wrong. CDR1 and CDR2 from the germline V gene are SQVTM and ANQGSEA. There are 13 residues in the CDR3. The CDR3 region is CSGSSGGANEQFF. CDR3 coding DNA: TGCAGCGGATCAAGCGGGGGGGCGAATGAGCAGTTCTTC.

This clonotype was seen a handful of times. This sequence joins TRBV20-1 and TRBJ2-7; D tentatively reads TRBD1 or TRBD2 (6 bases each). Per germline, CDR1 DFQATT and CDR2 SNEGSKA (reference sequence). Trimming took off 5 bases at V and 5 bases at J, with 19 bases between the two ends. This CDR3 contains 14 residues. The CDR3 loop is CSALGGPGGHEQYF. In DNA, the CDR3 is TGCAGTGCTTTGGGGGGCCCTGGGGGCCACGAGCAGTACTTC.

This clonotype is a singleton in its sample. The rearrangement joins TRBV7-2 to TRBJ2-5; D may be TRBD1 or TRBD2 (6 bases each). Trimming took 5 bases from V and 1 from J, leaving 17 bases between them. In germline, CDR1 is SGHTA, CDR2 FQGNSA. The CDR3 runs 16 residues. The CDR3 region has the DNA TGTGCCAGCAGCGTTGACGGGGGCGTTACCCAAGAGACCCAGTACTTC. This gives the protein CASSVDGGVTQETQYF. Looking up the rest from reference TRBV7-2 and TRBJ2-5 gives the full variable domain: GAGVSQSPSNKVTEKGKDVELRCDPISGHTALYWYRQSLGQGLEFLIYFQGNSAPDKSGLPSDRFSAERTGGSVSTLTIQRTQQEDSAVYLCASSVDGGVTQETQYFGPGTRLLVL.

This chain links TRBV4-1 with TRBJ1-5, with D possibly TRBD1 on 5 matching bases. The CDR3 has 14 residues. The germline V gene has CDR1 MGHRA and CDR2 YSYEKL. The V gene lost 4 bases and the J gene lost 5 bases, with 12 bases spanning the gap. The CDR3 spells CASSPVWGHQPQHF. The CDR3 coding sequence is TGCGCCAGCAGCCCGGTCTGGGGACATCAGCCCCAGCATTTT.

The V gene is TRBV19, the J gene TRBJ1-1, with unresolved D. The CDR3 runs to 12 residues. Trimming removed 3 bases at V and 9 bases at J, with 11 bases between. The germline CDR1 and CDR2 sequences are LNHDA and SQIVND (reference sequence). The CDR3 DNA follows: TGTGCCAGTAGTATCTCCGACGGGAAAGCTTTCTTT. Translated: CASSISDGKAFF.

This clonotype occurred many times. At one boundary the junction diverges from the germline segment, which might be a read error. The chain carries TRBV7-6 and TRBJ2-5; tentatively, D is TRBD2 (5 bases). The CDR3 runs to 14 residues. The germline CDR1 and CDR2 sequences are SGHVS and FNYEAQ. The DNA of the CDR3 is TGTGCTAGCAGCGACGCGGACTCCCGGTCGGACCAGTACTTC. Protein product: CASSDADSRSDQYF.

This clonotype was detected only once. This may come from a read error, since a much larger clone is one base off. CDR3 nucleotides: TGCAGTGCTGGAGGGCAGGGTTTTGTCACTGAAGCTTTCTTT. Translating it yields CSAGGQGFVTEAFF. The rearrangement joins TRBV20-1 to TRBJ1-1; TRBD1 is a possible D gene (5 bases). Per the germline V gene, CDR1 is DFQATT and CDR2 is SNEGSKA (reference sequence). The CDR3 totals 14 residues. V was trimmed by 5 bases and J by 4 bases, leaving 17 bases between them.

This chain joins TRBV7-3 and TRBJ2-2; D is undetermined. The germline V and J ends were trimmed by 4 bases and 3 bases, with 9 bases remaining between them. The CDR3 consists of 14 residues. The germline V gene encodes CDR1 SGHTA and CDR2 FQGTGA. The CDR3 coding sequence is TGTGCCAGCAGCTCCCTTATCGACACCGGGGAGCTGTTTTTT. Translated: CASSSLIDTGELFF.

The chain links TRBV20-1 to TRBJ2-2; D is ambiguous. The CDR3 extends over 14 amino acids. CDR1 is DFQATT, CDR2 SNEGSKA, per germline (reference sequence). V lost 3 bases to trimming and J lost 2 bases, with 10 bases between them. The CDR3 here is CSARGRLNTGELFF. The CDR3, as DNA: TGCAGTGCTAGGGGCAGGCTAAACACCGGGGAGCTGTTTTTT.

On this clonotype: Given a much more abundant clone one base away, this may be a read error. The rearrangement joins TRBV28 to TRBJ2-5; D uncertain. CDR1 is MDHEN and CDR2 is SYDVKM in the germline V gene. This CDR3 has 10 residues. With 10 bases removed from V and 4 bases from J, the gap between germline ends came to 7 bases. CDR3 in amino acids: CATKGETQYF. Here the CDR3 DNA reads TGTGCCACCAAAGGAGAGACCCAGTACTTC.

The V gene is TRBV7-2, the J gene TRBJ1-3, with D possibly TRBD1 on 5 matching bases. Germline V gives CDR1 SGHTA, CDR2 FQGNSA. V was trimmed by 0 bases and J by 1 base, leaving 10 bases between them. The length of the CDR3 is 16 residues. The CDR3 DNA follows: TGTGCCAGCAGCTTAGCGCCGAGGGGTTCTGGAAACACCATATATTTT. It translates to CASSLAPRGSGNTIYF.

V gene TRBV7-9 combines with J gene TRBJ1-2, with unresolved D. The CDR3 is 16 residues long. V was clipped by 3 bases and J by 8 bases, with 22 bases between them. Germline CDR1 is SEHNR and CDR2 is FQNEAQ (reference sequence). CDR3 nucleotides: TGTGCCAGCAGCTTTCGGGGTTCCCCACCCCGGATAGGCTACACCTTC. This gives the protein CASSFRGSPPRIGYTF.

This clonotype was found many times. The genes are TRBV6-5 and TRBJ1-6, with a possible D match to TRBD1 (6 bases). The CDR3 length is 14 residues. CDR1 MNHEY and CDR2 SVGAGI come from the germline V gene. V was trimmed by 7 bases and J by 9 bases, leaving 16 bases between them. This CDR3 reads CASKSGDSSSPLHF. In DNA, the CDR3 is TGTGCCAGCAAATCAGGGGATTCGAGTTCACCCCTCCACTTT.

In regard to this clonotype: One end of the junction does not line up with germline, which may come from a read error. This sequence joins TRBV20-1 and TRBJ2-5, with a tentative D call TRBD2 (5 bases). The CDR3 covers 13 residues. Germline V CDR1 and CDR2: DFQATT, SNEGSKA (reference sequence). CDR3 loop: CSASARRQETQHF. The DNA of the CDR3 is TGCAGTGCTAGCGCCAGGAGGCAAGAGACCCAGCACTTC.

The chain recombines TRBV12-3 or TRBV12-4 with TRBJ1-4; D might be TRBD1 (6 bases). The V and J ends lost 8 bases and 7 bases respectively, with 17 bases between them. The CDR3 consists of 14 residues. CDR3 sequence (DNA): TGTGCCAGCGCTACAGGGATGACCGGTGAAAAACTGTTTTTT. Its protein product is CASATGMTGEKLFF.

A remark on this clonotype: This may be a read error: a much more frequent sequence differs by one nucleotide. The CDR3 sequence is CASSVDMGGNTEAFF. CDR3 sequence (DNA): TGTGCCAGCAGCGTAGATATGGGGGGAAACACTGAAGCTTTCTTT. The chain couples TRBV9 to TRBJ1-1, with a weak D call TRBD1 (5 bases). Germline loops: CDR1 SGDLS, CDR2 YYNGEE. The CDR3 loop spans 15 amino acids. Trimming shortened V by 0 bases and J by 2 bases, and 11 bases separated the two germline ends.

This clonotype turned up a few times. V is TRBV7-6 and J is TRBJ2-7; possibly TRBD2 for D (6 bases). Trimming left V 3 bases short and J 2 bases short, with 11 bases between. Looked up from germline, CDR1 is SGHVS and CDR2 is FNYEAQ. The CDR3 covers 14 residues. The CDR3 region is CASSFAGSTYEQYF. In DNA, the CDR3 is TGTGCCAGCAGCTTTGCGGGATCCACCTACGAGCAGTACTTC.

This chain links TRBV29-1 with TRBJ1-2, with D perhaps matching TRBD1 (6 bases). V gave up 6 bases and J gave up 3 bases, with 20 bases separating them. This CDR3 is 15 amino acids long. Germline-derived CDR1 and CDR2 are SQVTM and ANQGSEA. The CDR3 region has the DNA TGCAGCGTCAGAGGAGGGGGGGTTGAGGACTATGGCTACACCTTC. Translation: CSVRGGGVEDYGYTF. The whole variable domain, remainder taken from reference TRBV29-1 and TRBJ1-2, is SAVISQKPSRDICQRGTSLTIQCQVDSQVTMMFWYRQQPGQSLTLIATANQGSEATYESGFVIDKFPISRPNLTFSTLTVSNMSPEDSSIYLCSVRGGGVEDYGYTFGSGTRLTVV.

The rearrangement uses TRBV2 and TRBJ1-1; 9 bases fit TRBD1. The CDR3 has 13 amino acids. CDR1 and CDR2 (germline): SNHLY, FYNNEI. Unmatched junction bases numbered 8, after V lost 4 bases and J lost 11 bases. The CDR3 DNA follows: TGTGCCAGCAGTGTCGCGACAGGGGGTGAGGCTTTCTTT. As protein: CASSVATGGEAFF.

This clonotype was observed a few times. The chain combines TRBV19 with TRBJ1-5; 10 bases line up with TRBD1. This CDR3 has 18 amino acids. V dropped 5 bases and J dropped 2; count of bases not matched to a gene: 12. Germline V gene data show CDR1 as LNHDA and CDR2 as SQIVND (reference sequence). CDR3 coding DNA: TGTGCCAGTAGTGTACCTAAGACAGGGGGCCGAGGCAATCAGCCCCAGCATTTT. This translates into CASSVPKTGGRGNQPQHF.

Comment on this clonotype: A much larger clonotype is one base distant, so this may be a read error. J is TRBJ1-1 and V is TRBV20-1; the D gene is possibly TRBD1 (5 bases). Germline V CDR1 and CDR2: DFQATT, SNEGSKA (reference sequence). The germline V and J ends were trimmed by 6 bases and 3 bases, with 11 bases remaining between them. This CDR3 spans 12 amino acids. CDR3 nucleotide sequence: TGCAGTGCCCTCGAAGGGGACACTGAAGCTTTCTTT. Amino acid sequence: CSALEGDTEAFF.

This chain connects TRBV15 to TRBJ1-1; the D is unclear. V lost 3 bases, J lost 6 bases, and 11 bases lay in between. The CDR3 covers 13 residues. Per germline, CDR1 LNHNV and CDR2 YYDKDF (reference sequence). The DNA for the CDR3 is TGTGCCACCAGCAGGCAAGATGGGGCTGAAGCTTTCTTT. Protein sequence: CATSRQDGAEAFF.

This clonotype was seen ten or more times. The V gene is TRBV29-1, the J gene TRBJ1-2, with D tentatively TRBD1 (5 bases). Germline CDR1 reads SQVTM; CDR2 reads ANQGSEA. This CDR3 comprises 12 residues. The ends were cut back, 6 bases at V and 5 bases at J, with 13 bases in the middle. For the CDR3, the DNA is TGCAGCGTCTTGGGGGAACCTTATGGCTACACCTTC. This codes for CSVLGEPYGYTF.

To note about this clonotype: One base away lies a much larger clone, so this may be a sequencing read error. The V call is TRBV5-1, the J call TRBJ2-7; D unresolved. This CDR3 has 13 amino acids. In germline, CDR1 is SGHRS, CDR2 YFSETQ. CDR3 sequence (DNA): TGCGCCAGCAGCTTGGCGTCGACCTACGAGCAGCACTTC. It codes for CASSLASTYEQHF.